This passage covers 28 T cell receptor beta chains from one sample sequenced in a study of T cell responses to AZD1222 COVID-19 vaccine. The table came from immunoSEQ multiplex PCR; TCRdb's copy has only in-frame clones and leaves some out. The repertoire holds about 140,000 clones, with about 93% as singletons. Sequenced here: peripheral blood, sampled 28 days after the second AZD1222 dose. These receptors originate from an adult who received the AZD1222 COVID-19 vaccine.

The DNA of the CDR3 is TGTGCCAGTAGTATCGGCGGGACAGCGCTGGAAGCTTTCTTT. Translated: CASSIGGTALEAFF. The rearrangement links TRBV19 to TRBJ1-1; 7 bases agree with TRBD1. Trimming removed 3 bases from V and 8 bases from J; junction bases left unmatched: 9. From germline, CDR1 is LNHDA and CDR2 SQIVND (reference sequence). This CDR3 contains 14 residues.

Here the CDR3 DNA reads TGCGCCAGCAGCCGCCGTACGACGGGAGGGTACAATGAGCAGTTCTTC. This encodes CASSRRTTGGYNEQFF. The J gene is TRBJ2-1, the V gene TRBV4-3; 8 bases are shared with TRBD2. The CDR3 sequence is 16 residues long. Germline values: CDR1 LGHNA, CDR2 YSLEER. Trimming at V came to 4 bases and at J to 4 bases, leaving 9 bases not matched to a gene.

The gene calls are TRBV24-1 and TRBJ1-1, with D perhaps matching TRBD1 (5 bases). V was pared by 4 bases and J by 1 base, with 9 bases between. This CDR3 comprises 14 residues. In germline, CDR1 is KGHDR, CDR2 SFDVKD. DNA for the CDR3: TGTGCCACCAGTGAACGTACAGGGAACACTGAAGCTTTCTTT. Translating it yields CATSERTGNTEAFF.

CDR3 region: CASSLGAGEETQYF. The CDR3 DNA reads as TGTGCCAGCAGCTTAGGGGCGGGTGAGGAGACCCAGTACTTC. The chain joins TRBV7-9 to TRBJ2-5, with a weak D call TRBD2 (5 bases). Germline loops: CDR1 SEHNR, CDR2 FQNEAQ (reference sequence). This CDR3 region has 14 residues. V was clipped by 1 base and J by 5 bases, with 11 bases between them.

The rearrangement joins TRBV19 to TRBJ1-1; possibly TRBD1 for D (5 bases). V was clipped by 5 bases and J by 2 bases, with 12 bases between them. CDR3 size: 14 residues. The germline V gene encodes CDR1 LNHDA and CDR2 SQIVND (reference sequence). This chain's CDR3 is CASSYPQGNTEAFF. CDR3 DNA sequence: TGTGCCAGTAGTTACCCCCAGGGAAACACTGAAGCTTTCTTT. Complete variable domain (other parts from reference TRBV19 and TRBJ1-1): DGGITQSPKYLFRKEGQNVTLSCEQNLNHDAMYWYRQDPGQGLRLIYYSQIVNDFQKGDIAEGYSVSREKKESFPLTVTSAQKNPTAFYLCASSYPQGNTEAFFGQGTRLTVV.

This chain links TRBV13 with TRBJ2-5; D is uncertain. CDR3 length: 14 amino acids. The germline gives CDR1 PRHDT, CDR2 FYEKMQ (reference sequence). Trimming cost V 5 bases and J 5 bases, with 15 bases left between them. CDR3 nucleotide sequence: TGTGCCAGCAGCCCTCCCGCCGGGCAGGAGACCCAGTACTTC. It translates to CASSPPAGQETQYF.

This chain links TRBV19 with TRBJ1-5; no clear D gene. Germline V lookup: CDR1 LNHDA, CDR2 SQIVND (reference sequence). With 6 bases removed from V and 5 bases from J, the gap between germline ends came to 14 bases. The CDR3 is made up of 14 amino acids. CDR3 in amino acids: CASRGSHTDQPQHF. DNA of the CDR3: TGTGCCAGTAGGGGCAGCCATACCGATCAGCCCCAGCATTTT. Supplemented by reference TRBV19 and TRBJ1-5, the full variable domain reads DGGITQSPKYLFRKEGQNVTLSCEQNLNHDAMYWYRQDPGQGLRLIYYSQIVNDFQKGDIAEGYSVSREKKESFPLTVTSAQKNPTAFYLCASRGSHTDQPQHFGDGTRLSIL.

The chain carries TRBV6-4 and TRBJ1-1, with TRBD1 identical over 7 bases. CDR1 MRHNA and CDR2 SNTAGT come from the germline V gene. J was trimmed by 7 bases and V by 4 bases; bases with no gene match: 3. The CDR3 is made up of 12 amino acids. Here the CDR3 DNA reads TGTGCCAGCAGTGGCGGACAGGTTGAAGCTTTCTTT. Translation gives CASSGGQVEAFF.

The chain combines TRBV5-1 with TRBJ2-5; D gene uncertain. This CDR3 comprises 13 residues. CDR1 is SGHRS, CDR2 YFSETQ, per germline. The V end lost 0 bases, the J end lost 4 bases, and 7 bases lay between the germline ends. The CDR3 region is CASSLALGETQYF. In DNA, the CDR3 is TGCGCCAGCAGCTTGGCACTCGGAGAGACCCAGTACTTC.

The rearrangement joins TRBV19 to TRBJ1-2; D remains ambiguous. CDR3 length: 11 residues. Trimming pared 5 bases from V and 4 bases from J, leaving 5 bases between. Germline loops: CDR1 LNHDA, CDR2 SQIVND (reference sequence). The CDR3, as DNA: TGTGCCAGTAGTCGGTCCTATGGCTACACCTTC. This sequence encodes CASSRSYGYTF.

This clone appeared a single time. This sequence joins TRBV3-1 (or the pseudogene TRBV3-2) and TRBJ2-5, with 9 nucleotides matching TRBD2. The CDR3 is 18 residues long. V shed 0 bases and J 1 base; nucleotides not matched to a gene: 9. Per the germline V gene, CDR1 is LGHDT and CDR2 is YNNKEL (reference sequence). CDR3 sequence (DNA): TGTGCCAGCAGCCAAGAAATCGTCGTAGCGGGAGTCCAAGAGACCCAGTACTTC. This encodes CASSQEIVVAGVQETQYF.

The rearrangement links TRBV24-1 to TRBJ1-5; no reliable D call. V was pared by 7 bases and J by 6 bases, with 12 bases between. The V gene's germline CDR1 is KGHDR and CDR2 SFDVKD. CDR3 length: 13 residues. The CDR3 loop is CATRRTGCQPQHF. The CDR3 DNA reads as TGTGCCACCAGGCGGACGGGGTGTCAGCCCCAGCATTTT.

V and J are TRBV9 and TRBJ1-2; tentatively, D is TRBD1 (6 bases). Germline V CDR1 and CDR2: SGDLS, YYNGEE. The CDR3 has 18 amino acids. V shed 3 bases and J shed 3 bases, with 24 bases lying between them. CDR3 protein: CASSASFRDTGADYGYTF. CDR3 bases: TGTGCCAGCAGCGCCTCATTCCGGGACACGGGTGCGGACTATGGCTACACCTTC.

This chain connects TRBV7-9 to TRBJ2-7; D is perhaps TRBD2 (5 bases). The germline V gene encodes CDR1 SEHNR and CDR2 FQNEAQ (reference sequence). V lost 5 bases, J lost 6 bases, and 20 bases lay in between. This CDR3 is 15 amino acids long. The CDR3 region is CASSEFVEGYSEQYF. The DNA of the CDR3 is TGTGCCAGCAGCGAATTTGTCGAGGGTTACAGCGAGCAGTACTTC.

CDR3: CASSPSSYGYTF. DNA for the CDR3: TGTGCCAGCAGTCCCTCTTCCTATGGCTACACCTTC. The chain combines TRBV28 with TRBJ1-2; D remains unclear. Looked up from germline, CDR1 is MDHEN and CDR2 is SYDVKM. Trimming removed 5 bases at V and 4 bases at J, with 8 bases between. The CDR3 spans 12 residues.

By share, this clone counts as large. The rearrangement links TRBV6-2 or TRBV6-3 to TRBJ1-5, with TRBD1 as a possible D gene (5 bases). CDR1 and CDR2 (germline): MNHEY, SVGEGT. V was clipped by 5 bases and J by 7 bases, with 18 bases between them. This CDR3 region has 15 residues. Written as DNA, the CDR3 is TGTGCCAGCAGTACGGGATTCGGGGGTTCACAGCCCCAGCATTTT. Its translation is CASSTGFGGSQPQHF.

The rearrangement joins TRBV2 to TRBJ1-4; 9 nucleotides match TRBD1. Trimming removed 5 bases from V and 5 bases from J; junction bases left unmatched: 6. The CDR3 is 15 amino acids. Looked up from germline, CDR1 is SNHLY and CDR2 is FYNNEI. CDR3 sequence: CASSYTGGRNEKLFF. CDR3 sequence (DNA): TGTGCCAGCAGTTATACAGGGGGCCGGAATGAAAAACTGTTTTTT.

The chain uses TRBV10-3 and TRBJ1-2; D is undetermined. The CDR3 runs to 13 residues. With 4 bases removed from V and 2 bases from J, the gap between germline ends came to 8 bases. Germline CDR1 reads ENHRY; CDR2 reads SYGVKD. CDR3 nucleotides: TGTGCCATCAGTGGATCAGCAAACTATGGCTACACCTTC. This translates into CAISGSANYGYTF.

The rearrangement uses TRBV4-3 and TRBJ1-6; D is unclear. V was clipped by 1 base and J by 0 bases, with 13 bases between them. The V gene's germline CDR1 is LGHNA and CDR2 YSLEER. This CDR3 comprises 18 residues. CDR3 region: CASSQGGGISSYNSPLHF. CDR3 in DNA: TGCGCCAGCAGCCAAGGGGGAGGGATCAGCTCCTATAATTCACCCCTCCACTTT.

The gene calls are TRBV7-9 and TRBJ1-5; D is ambiguous. V was trimmed by 1 base and J by 0 bases, leaving 16 bases between them. In germline, CDR1 is SEHNR, CDR2 FQNEAQ (reference sequence). This CDR3 has 18 residues. CDR3 sequence reads: CASSLVSEGLYSNQPQHF. The CDR3 DNA is TGTGCCAGCAGCTTAGTATCGGAGGGCCTCTATAGCAATCAGCCCCAGCATTTT.

CDR3 bases: TGTGCCAGCAGTGATAACCGGGACAGGGAAAACATTCAGTACTTC. Amino acid sequence: CASSDNRDRENIQYF. This chain joins TRBV25-1 and TRBJ2-4; 9 positions match TRBD1. Trimming took 3 bases from V and 5 from J; bases not matched to a gene: 5. There are 15 residues in the CDR3. In germline, CDR1 is MGHDK, CDR2 SYGVNS.

This clone was seen a handful of times. V is TRBV27 and J is TRBJ1-1; no reliable D call. The germline V gene has CDR1 MNHEY and CDR2 SMNVEV (reference sequence). Trimming shortened V by 5 bases and J by 1 base, and 8 bases separated the two germline ends. This CDR3 comprises 13 residues. The CDR3, as DNA: TGTGCCAGCAGTCCCTCAGGGAACACTGAAGCTTTCTTT. This gives the protein CASSPSGNTEAFF.

V and J are TRBV28 and TRBJ1-4, with TRBD1 matching 7 bases. The CDR3 consists of 13 residues. Trimming at V came to 6 bases and at J to 5 bases, leaving 3 bases not matched to a gene. CDR1 and CDR2 (germline): MDHEN, SYDVKM. Here the CDR3 reads CASRGQANEKLFF. Written as DNA, the CDR3 is TGTGCCAGCAGAGGACAGGCAAATGAAAAACTGTTTTTT. The entire variable domain, with the rest obtained from reference TRBV28 and TRBJ1-4, is as follows: DVKVTQSSRYLVKRTGEKVFLECVQDMDHENMFWYRQDPGLGLRLIYFSYDVKMKEKGDIPEGYSVSREKKERFSLILESASTNQTSMYLCASRGQANEKLFFGSGTQLSVL.

This rearrangement joins TRBV5-1 to TRBJ1-4; D remains unclear. There are 14 residues in the CDR3. Trimming stripped 1 base from V and 4 bases from J, with 8 bases between. The germline gives CDR1 SGHRS, CDR2 YFSETQ. DNA of the CDR3: TGCGCCAGCAGCTTGTCAGACTTTAATGAAAAACTGTTTTTT. This gives the protein CASSLSDFNEKLFF.

This chain links TRBV4-2 with TRBJ1-6, with 8 nucleotides matching TRBD1. The CDR3 sequence is 15 residues long. Trimming removed 1 base from V and 10 bases from J; junction bases left unmatched: 6. Germline V gene data show CDR1 as LGHNA and CDR2 as YNFKEQ. The CDR3 here is CASSQVRTGSSPLHF. CDR3 nucleotides: TGTGCCAGCAGCCAAGTGAGGACAGGGTCCTCACCCCTCCACTTT.

V is TRBV5-1 and J is TRBJ2-1; 7 bases line up with TRBD1. The germline CDR1 and CDR2 sequences are SGHRS and YFSETQ. V gave up 0 bases and J gave up 4 bases; unmatched junction bases: 4. The CDR3 is 15 residues long. DNA of the CDR3: TGCGCCAGCAGCTTGGTCGGACAGGTTTACAATGAGCAGTTCTTC. The encoded protein is CASSLVGQVYNEQFF.

The rearrangement uses TRBV5-1 and TRBJ2-3, with D hard to call. CDR3 length: 14 residues. Germline CDR1 SGHRS, CDR2 YFSETQ. V was clipped by 0 bases and J by 2 bases, with 7 bases between them. CDR3 in DNA: TGCGCCAGCAGCTTGGATGGATACACAGATACGCAGTATTTT. Translated, it gives CASSLDGYTDTQYF.

The rearrangement joins TRBV7-9 to TRBJ1-1, with no clear D. Germline-derived CDR1 and CDR2 are SEHNR and FQNEAQ (reference sequence). The CDR3 totals 13 residues. The V end was cut by 4 bases, the J end by 1 base, with 7 bases between. In DNA form, the CDR3 reads TGTGCCAGCAGCTCTCAACAGAACACTGAAGCTTTCTTT. Protein: CASSSQQNTEAFF.